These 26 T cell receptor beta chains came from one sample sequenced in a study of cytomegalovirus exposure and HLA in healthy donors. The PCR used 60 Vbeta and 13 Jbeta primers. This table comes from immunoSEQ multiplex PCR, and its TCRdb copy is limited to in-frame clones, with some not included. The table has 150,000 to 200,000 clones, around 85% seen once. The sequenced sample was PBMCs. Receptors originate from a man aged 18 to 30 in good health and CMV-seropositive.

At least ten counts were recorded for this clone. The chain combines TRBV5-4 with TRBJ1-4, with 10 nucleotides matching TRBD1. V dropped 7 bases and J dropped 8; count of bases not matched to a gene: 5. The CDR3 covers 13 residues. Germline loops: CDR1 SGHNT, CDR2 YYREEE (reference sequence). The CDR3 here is CASSRTGGEKLFF. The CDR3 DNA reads TGTGCCAGCTCCCGGACAGGGGGAGAAAAACTGTTTTTT.

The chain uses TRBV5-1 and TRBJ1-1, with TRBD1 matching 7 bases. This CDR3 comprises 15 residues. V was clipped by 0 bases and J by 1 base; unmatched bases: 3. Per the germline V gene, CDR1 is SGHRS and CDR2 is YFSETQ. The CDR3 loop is CASSLGTGWNTEAFF. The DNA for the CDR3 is TGCGCCAGCAGCTTGGGGACAGGATGGAACACTGAAGCTTTCTTT.

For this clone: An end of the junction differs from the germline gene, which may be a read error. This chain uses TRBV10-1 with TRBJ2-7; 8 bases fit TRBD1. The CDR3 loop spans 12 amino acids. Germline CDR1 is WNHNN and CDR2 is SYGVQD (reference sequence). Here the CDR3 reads CASSGQGYDQYF. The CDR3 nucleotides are TGCGCCAGCAGTGGACAGGGGTACGACCAGTACTTC.

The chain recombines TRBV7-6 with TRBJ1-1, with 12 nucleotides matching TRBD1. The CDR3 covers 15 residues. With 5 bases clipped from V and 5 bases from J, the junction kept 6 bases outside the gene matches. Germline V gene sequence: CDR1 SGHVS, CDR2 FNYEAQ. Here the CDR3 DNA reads TGTGCCAGCAGCCCCGGGACAGGGGGCAGGACTGAAGCTTTCTTT. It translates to CASSPGTGGRTEAFF.

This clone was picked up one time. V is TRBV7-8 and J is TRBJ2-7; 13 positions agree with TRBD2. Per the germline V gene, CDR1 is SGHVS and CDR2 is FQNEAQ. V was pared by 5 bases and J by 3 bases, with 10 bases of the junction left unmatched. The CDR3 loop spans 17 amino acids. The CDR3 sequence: CASSRGTSGAIIYEQYF. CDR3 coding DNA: TGTGCCAGCAGCAGGGGGACTAGCGGGGCAATCATCTACGAGCAGTACTTC.

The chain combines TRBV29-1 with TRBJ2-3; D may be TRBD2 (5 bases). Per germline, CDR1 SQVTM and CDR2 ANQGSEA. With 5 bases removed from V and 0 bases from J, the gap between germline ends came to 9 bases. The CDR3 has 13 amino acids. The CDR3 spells CSVLEASTDTQYF. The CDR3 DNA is TGCAGCGTTTTGGAGGCCAGCACAGATACGCAGTATTTT.

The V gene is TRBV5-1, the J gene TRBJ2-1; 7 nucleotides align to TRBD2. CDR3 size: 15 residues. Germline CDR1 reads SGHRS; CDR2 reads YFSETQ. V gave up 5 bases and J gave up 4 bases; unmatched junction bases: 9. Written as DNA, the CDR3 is TGCGCCAGCAGGGAGATAGCGGGTGATTACAATGAGCAGTTCTTC. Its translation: CASREIAGDYNEQFF.

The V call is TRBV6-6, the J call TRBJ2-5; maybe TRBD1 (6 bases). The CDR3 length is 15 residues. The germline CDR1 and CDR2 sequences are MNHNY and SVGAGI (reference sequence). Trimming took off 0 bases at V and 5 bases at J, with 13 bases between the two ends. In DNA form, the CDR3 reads TGTGCCAGCAGTTACTCGAGTGGGGGCCTGGAGACCCAGTACTTC. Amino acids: CASSYSSGGLETQYF.

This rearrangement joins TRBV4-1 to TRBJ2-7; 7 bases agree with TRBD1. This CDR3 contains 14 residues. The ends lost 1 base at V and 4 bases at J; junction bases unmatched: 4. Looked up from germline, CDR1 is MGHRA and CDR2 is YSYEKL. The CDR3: CASSQVWGQYEQYF. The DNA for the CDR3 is TGCGCCAGCAGCCAAGTGTGGGGACAGTACGAGCAGTACTTC.

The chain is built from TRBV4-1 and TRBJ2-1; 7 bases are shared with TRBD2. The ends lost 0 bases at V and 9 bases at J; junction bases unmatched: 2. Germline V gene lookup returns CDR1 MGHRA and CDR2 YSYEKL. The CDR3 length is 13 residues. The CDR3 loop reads CASSQDPGGEQFF. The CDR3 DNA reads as TGCGCCAGCAGCCAAGATCCGGGGGGTGAGCAGTTCTTC.

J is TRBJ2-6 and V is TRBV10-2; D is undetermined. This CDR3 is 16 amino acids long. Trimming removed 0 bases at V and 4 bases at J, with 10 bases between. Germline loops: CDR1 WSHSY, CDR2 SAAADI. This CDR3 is CASSESAAAGANVLTF. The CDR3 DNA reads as TGCGCCAGCAGTGAGTCCGCGGCTGCCGGGGCCAACGTCCTGACTTTC.

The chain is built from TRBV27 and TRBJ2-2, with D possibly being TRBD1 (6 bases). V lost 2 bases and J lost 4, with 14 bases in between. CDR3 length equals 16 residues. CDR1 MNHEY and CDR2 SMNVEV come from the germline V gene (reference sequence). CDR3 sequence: CASSLVGARGTGELFF. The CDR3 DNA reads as TGTGCCAGCAGTTTAGTGGGGGCCCGAGGCACCGGGGAGCTGTTTTTT.

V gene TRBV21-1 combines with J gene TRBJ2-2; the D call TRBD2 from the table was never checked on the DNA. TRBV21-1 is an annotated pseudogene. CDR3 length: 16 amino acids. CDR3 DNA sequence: TGTGCCAGCAGCAAAGCAGCGGGACAAAACACCGGGGAGCTGTTTTTT. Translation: CASSKAAGQNTGELFF.

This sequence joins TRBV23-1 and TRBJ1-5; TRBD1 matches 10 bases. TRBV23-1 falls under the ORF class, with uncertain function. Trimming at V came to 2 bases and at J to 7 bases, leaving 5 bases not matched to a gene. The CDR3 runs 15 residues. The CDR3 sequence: CASSQGDRGGQPQHF. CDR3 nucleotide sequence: TGCGCCAGCAGTCAAGGGGACAGGGGAGGACAGCCCCAGCATTTT.

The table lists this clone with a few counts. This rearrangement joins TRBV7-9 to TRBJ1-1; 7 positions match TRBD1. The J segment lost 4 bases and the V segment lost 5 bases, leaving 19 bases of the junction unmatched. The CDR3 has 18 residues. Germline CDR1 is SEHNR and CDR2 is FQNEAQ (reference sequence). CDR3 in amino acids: CASSKPGGGGHLVTEAFF. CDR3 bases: TGTGCCAGCAGCAAACCAGGGGGAGGTGGCCACTTAGTCACTGAAGCTTTCTTT.

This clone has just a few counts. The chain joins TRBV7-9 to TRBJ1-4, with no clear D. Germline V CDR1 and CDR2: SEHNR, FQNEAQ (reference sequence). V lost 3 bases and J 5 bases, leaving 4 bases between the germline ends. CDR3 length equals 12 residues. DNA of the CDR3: TGTGCCAGCAGCTTCGGGAATGAAAAACTGTTTTTT. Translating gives CASSFGNEKLFF.

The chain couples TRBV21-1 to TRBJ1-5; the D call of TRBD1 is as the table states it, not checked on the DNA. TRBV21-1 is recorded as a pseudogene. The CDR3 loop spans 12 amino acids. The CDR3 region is CASGTGRQPQHF. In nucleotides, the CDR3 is TGTGCCAGCGGAACAGGGCGGCAGCCCCAGCATTTT.

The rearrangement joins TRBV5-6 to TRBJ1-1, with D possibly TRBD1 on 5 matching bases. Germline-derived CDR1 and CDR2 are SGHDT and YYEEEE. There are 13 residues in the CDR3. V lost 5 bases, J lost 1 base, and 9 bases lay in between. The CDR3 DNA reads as TGTGCCAGCAGGCATCAGGGGAACACTGAAGCTTTCTTT. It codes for CASRHQGNTEAFF.

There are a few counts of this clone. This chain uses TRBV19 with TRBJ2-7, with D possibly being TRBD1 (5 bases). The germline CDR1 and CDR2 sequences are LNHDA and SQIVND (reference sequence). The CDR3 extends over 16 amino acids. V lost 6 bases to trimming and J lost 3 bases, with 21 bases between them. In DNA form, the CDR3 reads TGTGCCAGTAGCCCGTCAGGGCTGAACCTTCACTACGAGCAGTACTTC. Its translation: CASSPSGLNLHYEQYF.

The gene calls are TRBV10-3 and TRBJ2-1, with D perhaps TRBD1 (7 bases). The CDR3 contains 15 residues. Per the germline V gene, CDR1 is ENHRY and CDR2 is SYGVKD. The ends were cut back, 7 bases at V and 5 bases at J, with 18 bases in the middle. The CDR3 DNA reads TGTGCCATCACCCTGGATTCAGGGGGGCACAATGAGCAGTTCTTC. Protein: CAITLDSGGHNEQFF.

The CDR3 here is CASSLGLGGDEQYF. The CDR3 DNA reads as TGTGCCAGCAGTTTGGGTTTGGGGGGGGACGAGCAGTACTTC. This rearrangement joins TRBV27 to TRBJ2-7, with 7 bases aligning to TRBD2. The length of the CDR3 is 14 residues. The V gene end was trimmed by 3 bases and the J gene end by 5 bases; junction bases not matched to a gene: 7. Germline CDR1 reads MNHEY; CDR2 reads SMNVEV (reference sequence).

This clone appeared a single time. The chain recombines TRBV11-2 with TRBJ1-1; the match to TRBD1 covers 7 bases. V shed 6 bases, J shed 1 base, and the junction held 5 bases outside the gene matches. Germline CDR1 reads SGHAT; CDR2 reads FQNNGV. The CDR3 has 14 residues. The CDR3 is CASRHRGPNTEAFF. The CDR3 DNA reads TGTGCCAGCAGGCACAGGGGCCCGAACACTGAAGCTTTCTTT.

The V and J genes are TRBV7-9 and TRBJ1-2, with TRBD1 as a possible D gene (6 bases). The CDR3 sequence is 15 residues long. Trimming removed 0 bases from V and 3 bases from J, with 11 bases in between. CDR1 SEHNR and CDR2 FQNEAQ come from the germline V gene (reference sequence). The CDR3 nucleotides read TGTGCCAGCAGCTTAGCGGGGGGGCTTGACTATGGCTACACCTTC. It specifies CASSLAGGLDYGYTF.

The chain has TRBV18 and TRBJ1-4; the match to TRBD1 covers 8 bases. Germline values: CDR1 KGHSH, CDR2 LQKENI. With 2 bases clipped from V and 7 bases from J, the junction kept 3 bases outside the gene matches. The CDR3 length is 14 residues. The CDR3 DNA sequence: TGTGCCAGCTCACCAACAGGGGGTAGTGAAAAACTGTTTTTT. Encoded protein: CASSPTGGSEKLFF.

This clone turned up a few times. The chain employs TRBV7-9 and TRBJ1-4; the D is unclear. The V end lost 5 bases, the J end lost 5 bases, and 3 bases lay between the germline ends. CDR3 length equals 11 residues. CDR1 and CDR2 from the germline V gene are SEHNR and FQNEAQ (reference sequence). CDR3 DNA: TGTGCCAGCAGCACAAATGAAAAACTGTTTTTT. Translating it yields CASSTNEKLFF. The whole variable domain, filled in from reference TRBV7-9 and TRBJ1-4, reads DTGVSQNPRHKITKRGQNVTFRCDPISEHNRLYWYRQTLGQGPEFLTYFQNEAQLEKSRLLSDRFSAERPKGSFSTLEIQRTEQGDSAMYLCASSTNEKLFFGSGTQLSVL.

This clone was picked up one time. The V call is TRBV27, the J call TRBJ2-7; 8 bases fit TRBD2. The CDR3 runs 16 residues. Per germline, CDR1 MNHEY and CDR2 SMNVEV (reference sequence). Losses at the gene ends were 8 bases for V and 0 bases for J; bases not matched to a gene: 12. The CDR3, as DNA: TGTGCCAGCTCGTCCGGGGGGGACGAAAACTCCTACGAGCAGTACTTC. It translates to CASSSGGDENSYEQYF.